This T cell receptor beta chain was obtained from a study of T cells in localized non-small cell lung cancer. This CDR3 is built from 12 residues. After removal of 7 bases from V and 2 bases from J, the junction contained 1 base not matched to a gene. CDR1 and CDR2 (germline): MGHDK, SYGVNS. Clones were read by immunoSEQ multiplex PCR, and TCRdb kept only the in-frame ones, dropping some. The sample includes under 50,000 clones, around 81% seen only once; the top ten take about 15%. This sample comprised peripheral blood mononuclear cells, obtained before any cancer treatment. The clonotype was recovered from a man aged 35-69 years with stage III lung adenocarcinoma. The V and J genes are TRBV25-1 and TRBJ2-7; 8 bases match TRBD1. DNA for the CDR3: TGTGCCAGCAACAGGGGGGCCTACGAGCAGTACTTC. The encoded protein is CASNRGAYEQYF.